This T cell receptor beta chain was sequenced during a study of cytomegalovirus exposure and HLA in healthy donors. Overall study findings and caveats: Links to common viral pathogens appeared, in a later analysis, for several of the most significant clusters.

With 4 bases clipped from V and 4 bases from J, the junction kept 10 bases outside the gene matches. This CDR3 is 18 amino acids long. The germline CDR1 and CDR2 sequences are MGHRA and YSYEKL. This clone was seen a handful of times. No antigen is known for it. Primers for the PCR totalled 60 Vbeta and 13 Jbeta. The table came from immunoSEQ multiplex PCR; TCRdb's copy has only in-frame clones and leaves some out. The sample lists around 150,000 clones, roughly 80% seen once, with around 3% in the top ten. The sequenced sample was PBMCs. J is TRBJ2-1 and V is TRBV4-1; 13 bases map to TRBD2. The clonotype comes from a man aged 35 to 55 in good health and CMV-seronegative. In DNA form, the CDR3 reads TGCGCCAGCAGCCTATCCGGGACTAGCGGGGCGGGTTACAATGAGCAGTTCTTC. This sequence encodes CASSLSGTSGAGYNEQFF.